These T cell receptor beta chains were read from a single sample in a study of CD8+ T cells in alopecia areata. Clones were sequenced by immunoSEQ multiplex PCR, and TCRdb holds only the in-frame ones, with some missing. The table shows around 140,000 clones, with about 51% occurring only once. The starting material was CD4+ T cells sorted from blood, obtained at week 0. Source of these receptors: a human donor with alopecia areata. CDR3s include the opening cysteine and the closing phenylalanine or tryptophan. For some rows the clone size is stated as once, few or many, or as a class when expanded; others skip it.

clone size,J gene,V gene,CDR3 protein
few,TRBJ2-2,TRBV7-2,CASSSYRNTGELFF
.,TRBJ2-1,TRBV19,CASRVGAGNEQFF
.,TRBJ2-6,TRBV30,CAWSVSGANVLTF
.,TRBJ2-3,TRBV27,CASRSRARTQYF
few,TRBJ2-7,TRBV4-1,CASSQPPIYEQYF
few,TRBJ2-2,TRBV10-3,CAISDPSQNTGELFF
.,TRBJ2-3,TRBV7-9,CASSSRTGVTDTQYF
few,TRBJ2-7,TRBV18,CASSPQQAGDEQYF
.,TRBJ2-7,TRBV29-1,CSAGTSGQYEQYF
few,TRBJ1-2,TRBV28,CASTHKPGKNYGYTF
many,TRBJ2-1,TRBV5-6,CASSLLVSSYNEQFF
.,TRBJ1-5,TRBV28,CASSPALVNQPQHF
.,TRBJ1-1,TRBV25-1,CASSRAQNFEAFF
few,TRBJ2-7,TRBV5-1,CASSYRGSYEQYF
.,TRBJ1-1,TRBV30,CAWSPGRPNTEAFF
.,TRBJ2-7,TRBV15,CATSRARGEQYF
.,TRBJ2-1,TRBV10-3,CAISEANEQFF
few,TRBJ2-7,TRBV25-1,CASMSAGGNEQYF
.,TRBJ2-7,TRBV29-1,CSVAAGVWEQYF
.,TRBJ1-1,TRBV9,CASSAGTGNTEAFF
few,TRBJ1-2,TRBV7-2,CASSLGGYGYTF
.,TRBJ2-3,TRBV4-1,CASRQPYTDTQYF
.,TRBJ1-1,TRBV19,CASSPPGTEMNTEAFF
once,TRBJ1-2,TRBV29-1,CSETTGIRYTF
few,TRBJ2-3,TRBV19,CASTALGRTDTDTQYF
.,TRBJ2-5,TRBV29-1,CSVTPRGETQYF
.,TRBJ1-2,TRBV7-2,CASSFYPAYGYTF
.,TRBJ1-2,TRBV30,CAWSHSGYTF
.,TRBJ2-5,TRBV10-3,CAISESNGQGVEETQYF
few,TRBJ2-7,TRBV15,CATSSTGSNYEQYF
.,TRBJ2-3,TRBV10-2,CASSDQAADTQYF
.,TRBJ1-2,TRBV4-3,CASSQDLVEGDGYTF
.,TRBJ1-2,TRBV30,CAWSEQGRAGYTF
few,TRBJ2-1,TRBV13,CASSTTRFEQFF
.,TRBJ2-1,TRBV6-5,CASSYAGVGHNEQFF
.,TRBJ2-2,TRBV9,CASSVWQGGAGELFF
.,TRBJ2-7,TRBV30,CAWRGRTRDNQKEGYEQYF
few,TRBJ1-1,TRBV15,CATSREGQNTEAFF